These T cell receptor beta chains were read from a single sample in a study of shared clonotypes between healthy human individuals. Assay used: immunoSEQ multiplex PCR; TCRdb lists only in-frame clones, some missing. The repertoire has around 1.6 million clones, approximately 98% of them found once; the top ten carry less than 0.55%. Sample: naive CD4+ T cells sorted from blood. These receptor sequences come from a man in his thirties or forties in good health. Both conserved end residues are part of each CDR3. The D gene is left open where the match is weak. Size is omitted from some rows. Given values are once, few, many or a class for expanded clones.

cdr3_aa cdr3_nt j_call clone_size d_call v_call
CASSMRAGTNTGELFF TGTGCCAGTAGTATGCGAGCGGGAACGAACACCGGGGAGCTGTTTTTT TRBJ2-2 NA TRBD2 TRBV19
CASSFMGGGEQFF TGTGCCAGCAGCTTCATGGGGGGCGGTGAGCAGTTCTTC TRBJ2-1 NA NA TRBV7-7
CATRPGQGNTGANVLTF TGTGCCACCAGGCCGGGGCAGGGGAATACCGGGGCCAACGTCCTGACTTTC TRBJ2-6 NA NA TRBV10-3
CASSSPTNTGELFF TGTGCCAGCAGCTCTCCCACAAACACCGGGGAGCTGTTTTTT TRBJ2-2 NA NA TRBV5-4
CASSSQVDGELFF TGTGCCAGCAGTTCACAGGTTGACGGGGAGCTGTTTTTT TRBJ2-2 NA NA TRBV6-5
CASSLRGGEAFF TGTGCCAGCAGTTTAAGAGGGGGTGAAGCTTTCTTT TRBJ1-1 NA NA TRBV28
CASSWDSREKLFF TGTGCCAGTAGTTGGGATTCGCGGGAAAAACTGTTTTTT TRBJ1-4 NA NA TRBV19
CASSLSGGAGMETQYF TGCGCCAGCAGCTTGTCCGGCGGTGCGGGAATGGAGACCCAGTACTTC TRBJ2-5 NA NA TRBV5-1
CASSFRPGQAAPKYTF TGCGCCAGCAGCTTCCGACCGGGACAGGCGGCACCTAAATACACCTTC TRBJ1-2 NA TRBD1 TRBV5-1
CASSLYRTPGLAQWEQFF TGTGCCAGCAGTTTATACCGGACGCCGGGACTCGCGCAATGGGAGCAGTTCTTC TRBJ2-1 NA NA TRBV7-8
CASRRDISGNTIYF TGTGCCAGCAGGAGGGACATCTCTGGAAACACCATATATTTT TRBJ1-3 NA NA TRBV2
CASSLAPVSRYPYEQYF TGTGCCAGCAGCTTAGCCCCCGTTAGCCGCTACCCCTACGAGCAGTACTTC TRBJ2-7 NA NA TRBV11-2
CASSLAGDSEAFF TGCGCCAGCAGCTTAGCGGGCGACTCTGAAGCTTTCTTT TRBJ1-1 once NA TRBV5-1
CASSLGEYQPQHF TGTGCCAGCAGCTTAGGAGAGTATCAGCCCCAGCATTTT TRBJ1-5 NA NA TRBV7-9
CASSLGIGPAGEKLFF TGTGCCAGCAGCTTGGGCATAGGGCCGGCGGGTGAAAAACTGTTTTTT TRBJ1-4 NA NA TRBV7-9
CASSIGGTGTGELFF TGTGCCAGTAGTATAGGAGGGACAGGGACCGGGGAGCTGTTTTTT TRBJ2-2 NA TRBD1 TRBV19
CASSPGLAGQNEQYF TGTGCCAGCTCACCGGGACTAGCGGGACAGAACGAGCAGTACTTC TRBJ2-7 NA TRBD2 TRBV18
CSGGPTNYGYTF TGCAGCGGGGGACCGACTAACTATGGCTACACCTTC TRBJ1-2 NA NA TRBV29-1
CASSSHTTGRNTEAFF TGCGCCAGCAGCTCCCACACGACAGGCAGGAACACTGAAGCTTTCTTT TRBJ1-1 once NA TRBV5-1
CASRPSITGNTEAFF TGCGCCAGCAGACCTTCCATTACAGGGAACACTGAAGCTTTCTTT TRBJ1-1 once NA TRBV5-1
CASRDWNTGELFF TGTGCCAGCAGGGACTGGAACACCGGGGAGCTGTTTTTT TRBJ2-2 NA NA TRBV25-1
CAWSATLGLLTYEQYF TGTGCCTGGAGTGCAACTCTAGGTCTACTAACCTACGAGCAGTACTTC TRBJ2-7 NA NA TRBV30
CASSLWTENTEAFF TGCGCCAGCAGCTTATGGACGGAGAACACTGAAGCTTTCTTT TRBJ1-1 NA NA TRBV5-1
CASSLEGVGETQYF TGCGCCAGCAGCTTGGAGGGGGTAGGAGAGACCCAGTACTTC TRBJ2-5 NA NA TRBV5-1
CASSLFGRGSTNEKLFF TGCGCCAGCAGCTTGTTTGGCAGGGGTTCAACTAATGAAAAACTGTTTTTT TRBJ1-4 NA NA TRBV5-1
CASSVSSSGPYEQYF TGTGCCAGCAGCGTAAGTTCTAGCGGACCCTACGAGCAGTACTTC TRBJ2-7 NA TRBD2 TRBV9
CASTPQLATNEKLFF TGTGCCAGTACCCCCCAGCTTGCAACTAATGAAAAACTGTTTTTT TRBJ1-4 NA NA TRBV19
CASSPRSGGDTEAFF TGTGCCAGCTCACCACGTTCAGGGGGGGACACTGAAGCTTTCTTT TRBJ1-1 NA TRBD1 TRBV18
CASHEGQGAGGTEAFF TGTGCCAGCCACGAGGGACAGGGGGCTGGGGGCACTGAAGCTTTCTTT TRBJ1-1 NA TRBD1 TRBV5-4